The clone carrying this TCR beta chain was picked up a small number of times. The data originate from a study of cytomegalovirus exposure and HLA in healthy donors. Sequencing was performed with immunoSEQ multiplex PCR; in TCRdb, only in-frame clones are kept and a portion is missing. The profile covers 90,000 to 140,000 clones, with roughly 86% appearing a single time and under 4.5% taken by the ten largest. The clonotype originates from a woman under 30 in good health and CMV-seropositive. The sequencing input was PBMCs.

The CDR3 loop is CASSVLETQYF. The CDR3, as DNA: TGTGCCAGCAGTGTTCTAGAGACCCAGTACTTC. This rearrangement joins TRBV2 to TRBJ2-5; no firm D call. CDR1 is SNHLY, CDR2 FYNNEI, per germline. V dropped 4 bases and J dropped 4 bases, with 4 bases sitting between them. This CDR3 is 11 amino acids long. Variable domain in full (rest from reference TRBV2 and TRBJ2-5): EPEVTQTPSHQVTQMGQEVILRCVPISNHLYFYWYRQILGQKVEFLVSFYNNEISEKSEIFDDQFSVERPDGSNFTLKIRSTKLEDSAMYFCASSVLETQYFGPGTRLLVL.